Sequencing of this TCR beta chain was carried out in a study of shared clonotypes between healthy human individuals. Study as a whole: CD8 memory received one plate per donor, CD8 naive two, CD4 memory three and CD4 naive three. Notes on the study in general: Represented diversity (both genetic and exposure-history) was limited by the small number of donors.

The CDR3 is 14 amino acids. The germline CDR1 and CDR2 sequences are SGHRS and YFSETQ. The V and J ends lost 0 bases and 3 bases respectively, with 10 bases between them. Comment on this clone: As yet, its antigen is unknown.

Deep-level assay runs were performed. Sequencing used immunoSEQ multiplex PCR; TCRdb keeps in-frame clones, though not all of them. Counted here are roughly 2.5 million clones, over 85% occurring once; the ten biggest clones make up roughly 0.15%. Naive CD45RA+ and memory CD45RA-negative subsets were split from CD4+ cells. The specimen sequenced was naive CD4+ T cells sorted from blood. Subset denoted: CD45RA+ positively selected. This chain connects TRBV5-1 to TRBJ2-7, with D perhaps TRBD1 (6 bases). The clonotype comes from a man aged 18 to 30 in good health. This CDR3 is CASSLEGQIYEQYF. DNA of the CDR3: TGCGCCAGCAGCTTGGAAGGACAGATCTACGAGCAGTACTTC.